The 8 T cell receptor beta chains given below trace back to one sample, sequenced in a study of cytomegalovirus exposure and HLA in healthy donors. It was with 60 Vbeta and 13 Jbeta primers that the PCR ran. The method was immunoSEQ multiplex PCR; TCRdb's version includes in-frame clones alone and lacks a portion of them. The sample holds about 140,000 clones, around 80% seen once. Sample: PBMCs. These receptors all stem from a male donor in good health and CMV-seropositive.

The chain joins TRBV11-2 to TRBJ1-2, with TRBD1 as a possible D gene (5 bases). V lost 0 bases, J lost 5 bases, and 10 bases lay in between. Germline V gives CDR1 SGHAT, CDR2 FQNNGV. The CDR3 totals 14 residues. DNA of the CDR3: TGTGCCAGCAGCTTAGAAGGGGCAGTTTATGGCTACACCTTC. This codes for CASSLEGAVYGYTF.

This rearrangement joins TRBV7-6 to TRBJ2-7, with 9 bases identical to TRBD1. Per the germline V gene, CDR1 is SGHVS and CDR2 is FNYEAQ. The CDR3 has 14 residues. V gave up 1 base and J gave up 3 bases; unmatched junction bases: 1. The CDR3 region is CASSLVTGGYEQYF. CDR3 in DNA: TGTGCCAGCAGCTTAGTGACAGGGGGCTACGAGCAGTACTTC. The complete variable domain, with remaining parts taken from reference TRBV7-6 and TRBJ2-7, reads GAGVSQSPRYKVTKRGQDVALRCDPISGHVSLYWYRQALGQGPEFLTYFNYEAQQDKSGLPNDRFSAERPEGSISTLTIQRTEQRDSAMYRCASSLVTGGYEQYFGPGTRLTVT.

The chain links TRBV15 to TRBJ2-5, with TRBD2 matching over 8 bases. V shed 3 bases, J shed 5 bases, and the junction held 5 bases outside the gene matches. Per germline, CDR1 LNHNV and CDR2 YYDKDF (reference sequence). The CDR3 spans 14 residues. This chain's CDR3 is CATSSGTRWETQYF. In nucleotides, the CDR3 is TGTGCCACCAGCAGCGGGACTAGGTGGGAGACCCAGTACTTC.

The V and J genes are TRBV4-2 and TRBJ2-7, with D unclear. Germline CDR1 is LGHNA and CDR2 is YNFKEQ. Trimming cost V 0 bases and J 0 bases, with 6 bases left between them. The CDR3 extends over 14 amino acids. The CDR3 sequence is CASSQEESSYEQYF. CDR3 coding DNA: TGTGCCAGCAGCCAAGAGGAGAGCTCCTACGAGCAGTACTTC.

The J gene is TRBJ2-2, the V gene TRBV28; 9 nucleotides match TRBD2. CDR1 and CDR2 from the germline V gene are MDHEN and SYDVKM. The CDR3 totals 15 residues. V dropped 9 bases and J dropped 7; count of bases not matched to a gene: 12. The CDR3 sequence is CASCRAGGPSGELFF. CDR3 bases: TGTGCCAGTTGTAGGGCGGGAGGGCCCAGCGGGGAGCTGTTTTTT. Looking up the rest from reference TRBV28 and TRBJ2-2 gives the full variable domain: DVKVTQSSRYLVKRTGEKVFLECVQDMDHENMFWYRQDPGLGLRLIYFSYDVKMKEKGDIPEGYSVSREKKERFSLILESASTNQTSMYLCASCRAGGPSGELFFGEGSRLTVL.

This clone was seen only once. The chain links TRBV6-1 to TRBJ1-3; D unclear. Germline-derived CDR1 and CDR2 are MNHNS and SASEGT. The CDR3 extends over 17 amino acids. V shed 2 bases and J shed 2 bases, with 16 bases lying between them. CDR3 loop: CASSEKEGRLPGNTIYF. The CDR3 DNA is TGTGCCAGCAGTGAAAAGGAAGGCCGACTACCTGGAAACACCATATATTTT.

The rearrangement links TRBV28 to TRBJ1-4; TRBD1 matches 7 bases. The V gene's germline CDR1 is MDHEN and CDR2 SYDVKM. V lost 3 bases to trimming and J lost 8 bases; unmatched junction nucleotides: 6. The CDR3 length is 14 residues. CDR3 DNA: TGTGCCAGCAGTTTCAGGGGGGCATACGAAAAACTGTTTTTT. This codes for CASSFRGAYEKLFF. The entire variable domain, with the rest obtained from reference TRBV28 and TRBJ1-4, is as follows: DVKVTQSSRYLVKRTGEKVFLECVQDMDHENMFWYRQDPGLGLRLIYFSYDVKMKEKGDIPEGYSVSREKKERFSLILESASTNQTSMYLCASSFRGAYEKLFFGSGTQLSVL.

This clone was seen only a few times. Written as DNA, the CDR3 is TGTGCCAGCAGTGACCTAGCGGGGGGGGATCGCGAGCAGTACTTC. It codes for CASSDLAGGDREQYF. The rearrangement uses TRBV25-1 and TRBJ2-7; 12 bases match TRBD2. CDR3 length: 15 amino acids. From germline, CDR1 is MGHDK and CDR2 SYGVNS. The V gene end was trimmed by 3 bases and the J gene end by 6 bases; junction bases not matched to a gene: 6.